This TCR beta chain is from a study of beta chain features in type 1 diabetes. V lost 2 bases, J lost 2 bases, and 5 bases stayed unmatched. This CDR3 region has 15 residues. The germline gives CDR1 WSHSY, CDR2 SAAADI. Blood was collected once per donor into heparin, averaging approximately 110 mL. cDNA synthesis used the whole RNA isolate, giving expressed TCRB sequences. TCRdb keeps only in-frame clones here, not all; method: immunoSEQ multiplex PCR. This sample has 300,000 to 400,000 clones, with more than 9.5% found just once. Sequencing used naive CD4+ T cells from blood. The rearrangement joins TRBV10-2 to TRBJ2-7; TRBD1 matches at 8 bases. This clonotype originated in a woman aged 25-40 years in good health. The CDR3 DNA is TGCGCCAGCAGTGAGGGTCAGGGGGCTACCTACGAGCAGTACTTC. Translation: CASSEGQGATYEQYF.